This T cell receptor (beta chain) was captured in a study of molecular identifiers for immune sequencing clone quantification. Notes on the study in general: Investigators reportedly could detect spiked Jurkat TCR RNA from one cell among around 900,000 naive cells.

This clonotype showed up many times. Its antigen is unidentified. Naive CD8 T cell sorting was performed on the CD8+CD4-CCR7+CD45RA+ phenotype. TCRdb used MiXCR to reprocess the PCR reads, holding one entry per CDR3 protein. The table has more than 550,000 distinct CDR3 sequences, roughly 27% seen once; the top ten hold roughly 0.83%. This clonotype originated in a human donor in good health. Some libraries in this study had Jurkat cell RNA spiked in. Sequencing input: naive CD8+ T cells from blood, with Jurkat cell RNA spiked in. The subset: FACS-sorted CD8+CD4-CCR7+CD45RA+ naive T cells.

Here the CDR3 DNA reads TGTGCCAGCACCCAGGCCCCGGGGGCAGGAAACATTCAGTACTTC. Protein sequence: CASTQAPGAGNIQYF. The chain uses TRBV7-9 and TRBJ2-4, with D perhaps being TRBD1 or TRBD2 (6 bases each). CDR3 length: 15 amino acids. The V gene lost 7 bases and the J gene lost 6 bases, with 19 bases spanning the gap. CDR1 and CDR2 from the germline V gene are SEHNR and FQNEAQ (reference sequence).